The 32 T cell receptor beta chains listed next were all sequenced from one sample in a study of OX40 agonist ivuxolimab in advanced cancers. Libraries were prepared by immunoSEQ multiplex PCR; TCRdb keeps only in-frame clonotypes and omits some of them. Among roughly 35,000 clones listed, 79% were seen once. The source material was CD4+ or CD8+ T cells sorted from blood, sampled in a trial of the OX40 agonist ivuxolimab. The receptor source for this set is an adult with an advanced solid tumor such as melanoma, head and neck, liver or kidney cancer.

The gene calls are TRBV10-3 and TRBJ2-7; 8 bases match TRBD2. The length of the CDR3 is 15 residues. With 4 bases clipped from V and 4 bases from J, the junction kept 9 bases outside the gene matches. The germline V gene has CDR1 ENHRY and CDR2 SYGVKD. The CDR3, as DNA: TGTGCCATCAGTGGAGTTGTTAGCGGGGTTTACGAGCAGTACTTC. The encoded protein is CAISGVVSGVYEQYF.

The rearrangement uses TRBV5-1 and TRBJ2-3, with 7 bases identical to TRBD2. The germline V gene encodes CDR1 SGHRS and CDR2 YFSETQ. This CDR3 has 15 residues. V trimming: 0 bases; J trimming: 2 bases; junction bases outside the gene matches: 3. The CDR3 nucleotides are TGCGCCAGCAGCTTGGGGGGAGGGATCACAGATACGCAGTATTTT. This codes for CASSLGGGITDTQYF.

This clone occurred a few times. The V gene is TRBV30, the J gene TRBJ2-7; D is unresolved. The CDR3 spans 12 residues. Germline V gives CDR1 GTSNPN, CDR2 SVGIG (reference sequence). The germline V and J ends were trimmed by 4 bases and 3 bases, with 10 bases remaining between them. The CDR3 here is CAWNGDSYEQYF. The CDR3 DNA reads as TGTGCCTGGAATGGGGATAGCTACGAGCAGTACTTC.

The V call is TRBV19, the J call TRBJ1-4, with TRBD1 matching over 8 bases. Germline V CDR1 and CDR2: LNHDA, SQIVND (reference sequence). This CDR3 is built from 15 residues. Trimming removed 5 bases from V and 0 bases from J; junction bases left unmatched: 2. In nucleotides, the CDR3 is TGTGCCAGTAGTTCGACAGGGGCAACTAATGAAAAACTGTTTTTT. Its translation is CASSSTGATNEKLFF.

The chain combines TRBV4-1 with TRBJ1-2; no clear D gene. Germline values: CDR1 MGHRA, CDR2 YSYEKL. V gave up 0 bases and J gave up 7 bases, with 15 bases separating them. CDR3 size: 15 residues. This CDR3 reads CASSQEENYGGGYTF. DNA for the CDR3: TGCGCCAGCAGCCAAGAGGAGAATTATGGAGGTGGCTACACCTTC.

The chain combines TRBV9 with TRBJ2-1; TRBD2 matches 11 bases. V lost 2 bases and J lost 10; bases outside the gene matches: 11. Germline CDR1 and CDR2: SGDLS and YYNGEE. The CDR3 extends over 16 amino acids. The CDR3 sequence is CASSVSLAGALVEQFF. Written as DNA, the CDR3 is TGTGCCAGCAGCGTTTCACTAGCGGGGGCCCTTGTGGAGCAGTTCTTC.

The V and J genes are TRBV10-2 and TRBJ2-1, with 8 bases that match TRBD2. The CDR3 extends over 17 amino acids. Germline trimming cut 6 bases from V and 0 bases from J; bases unmatched to any gene: 10. The germline CDR1 and CDR2 sequences are WSHSY and SAAADI. CDR3: CASSGGAVVGSYNEQFF. CDR3 sequence (DNA): TGCGCCAGCAGCGGGGGGGCGGTAGTGGGCTCCTACAATGAGCAGTTCTTC.

This sequence joins TRBV29-1 and TRBJ1-1, with TRBD1 matching over 8 bases. The junction had 8 bases not matched to a gene; V was cut back by 4 bases and J by 7 bases. The CDR3 sequence is 13 residues long. From germline, CDR1 is SQVTM and CDR2 ANQGSEA. CDR3 residues: CSVAQGAGFEAFF. CDR3 sequence (DNA): TGCAGCGTTGCCCAGGGGGCCGGATTTGAAGCTTTCTTT.

This clone has just a few counts. V and J are TRBV10-2 and TRBJ1-2; the D is unclear. V was shortened by 3 bases and J by 0 bases, with 5 bases between the two germline ends. The V gene's germline CDR1 is WSHSY and CDR2 SAAADI. The CDR3 has 13 residues. The chain's CDR3 is CASSERPNYGYTF. The DNA of the CDR3 is TGCGCCAGCAGTGAAAGGCCTAACTATGGCTACACCTTC.

The chain carries TRBV4-1 and TRBJ2-7; the D gene could be TRBD1 or TRBD2 (6 bases each). In germline, CDR1 is MGHRA, CDR2 YSYEKL. CDR3 length: 14 residues. V shed 3 bases and J shed 2 bases, with 11 bases lying between them. The CDR3 DNA follows: TGCGCCAGCAGCCAGGGGGGCGGACCCTACGAGCAGTACTTC. It is translated as CASSQGGGPYEQYF.

This sequence joins TRBV6-1 and TRBJ2-3, with 7 bases identical to TRBD1. The CDR3 spans 15 residues. Germline assignment: CDR1 MNHNS and CDR2 SASEGT. Trimming removed 6 bases from V and 4 bases from J; junction bases left unmatched: 10. The CDR3: CASSLTGLEADTQYF. CDR3 bases: TGTGCCAGCAGCCTGACAGGGTTAGAGGCAGATACGCAGTATTTT.

V and J are TRBV18 and TRBJ1-1; TRBD1 might be the D (5 bases). V gave up 2 bases and J gave up 1 base, with 11 bases separating them. Germline CDR1 and CDR2: KGHSH and LQKENI. The CDR3 length is 15 residues. The CDR3 DNA reads TGTGCCAGCTCACCAGTGGGGCAGGGGAACACTGAAGCTTTCTTT. Translating gives CASSPVGQGNTEAFF.

The rearrangement uses TRBV11-3 and TRBJ2-3; TRBD2 aligns across 8 bases. Germline V gives CDR1 SGHNT, CDR2 YENEEA. The J segment lost 2 bases and the V segment lost 1 base, leaving 5 bases of the junction unmatched. This CDR3 comprises 16 residues. CDR3 nucleotides: TGTGCCAGCAGCTTAGGAGCGGGGGAGTACACAGATACGCAGTATTTT. This encodes CASSLGAGEYTDTQYF.

The chain links TRBV18 to TRBJ1-2, with D possibly TRBD1 on 6 matching bases. V was pared by 1 base and J by 5 bases, with 11 bases between. From germline, CDR1 is KGHSH and CDR2 LQKENI. The CDR3 covers 14 residues. CDR3 protein: CASSPQRGGYGYTF. CDR3 coding DNA: TGTGCCAGCTCACCACAAAGAGGGGGGTATGGCTACACCTTC.

V usage is TRBV2 and J usage is TRBJ2-3, with D hard to call. The ends were cut back, 2 bases at V and 0 bases at J, with 6 bases in the middle. CDR3 size: 14 residues. Looked up from germline, CDR1 is SNHLY and CDR2 is FYNNEI. This CDR3 reads CASSEPDSTDTQYF. For the CDR3, the DNA is TGTGCCAGCAGTGAACCGGATAGCACAGATACGCAGTATTTT. The full variable domain, in which reference TRBV2 and TRBJ2-3 provide the parts outside the CDR3, is EPEVTQTPSHQVTQMGQEVILRCVPISNHLYFYWYRQILGQKVEFLVSFYNNEISEKSEIFDDQFSVERPDGSNFTLKIRSTKLEDSAMYFCASSEPDSTDTQYFGPGTRLTVL.

The V and J genes are TRBV12-5 and TRBJ2-1, with a tentative D call TRBD1 (6 bases). The V gene lost 0 bases and the J gene lost 6 bases, with 12 bases spanning the gap. Germline V CDR1 and CDR2: LGHNT, FRNRAP. There are 15 residues in the CDR3. The CDR3 coding sequence is TGTGCTAGTGGTTTGGTACAGGGCCAGGGCAATGAGCAGTTCTTC. Residues: CASGLVQGQGNEQFF.

On this clone itself: The sample holds other DNA sequences that translate to the same CDR3. This chain links TRBV18 with TRBJ1-2; no reliable D call. Trimming took off 3 bases at V and 5 bases at J, with 10 bases between the two ends. The V gene's germline CDR1 is KGHSH and CDR2 LQKENI. The CDR3 extends over 13 amino acids. CDR3 loop: CASSPGTDYGYTF. As DNA, the CDR3 is TGTGCCAGCTCACCTGGCACGGATTATGGCTACACCTTC.

This chain connects TRBV5-1 to TRBJ1-4, with 12 bases that match TRBD1. V shed 3 bases, J shed 8 bases, and the junction held 5 bases outside the gene matches. The CDR3 contains 15 residues. CDR1 and CDR2 from the germline V gene are SGHRS and YFSETQ. The CDR3 DNA reads TGCGCCAGCAGCTGGGGGACAGGGGGCGGAGAAAAACTGTTTTTT. Translated, it gives CASSWGTGGGEKLFF.

The rearrangement uses TRBV29-1 and TRBJ2-3; a weak D match, TRBD2 (6 bases). The germline CDR1 and CDR2 sequences are SQVTM and ANQGSEA. Trimming shortened V by 4 bases and J by 6 bases, and 8 bases separated the two germline ends. This CDR3 is built from 11 residues. CDR3 in DNA: TGCAGCGTTGGGGGGGTCGATACGCAGTATTTT. Translating gives CSVGGVDTQYF.

This chain connects TRBV21-1 to TRBJ1-6; the table assigns TRBD1, which was not confirmed against the DNA. TRBV21-1 is a known pseudogene. This CDR3 has 14 residues. CDR3 sequence: CASSKDRKNSPLHF. In DNA form, the CDR3 reads TGTGCCAGCAGCAAGGACAGGAAAAATTCACCCCTCCACTTT.

This rearrangement joins TRBV19 to TRBJ2-6, with D unclear. Germline CDR1 is LNHDA and CDR2 is SQIVND (reference sequence). CDR3 size: 14 residues. V lost 6 bases to trimming and J lost 0 bases, with 6 bases between them. The CDR3 loop is CASRLGSGANVLTF. CDR3 nucleotides: TGTGCCAGTAGGTTGGGCTCTGGGGCCAACGTCCTGACTTTC.

Only one count was recorded for this clone. V gene TRBV30 combines with J gene TRBJ2-3, with 7 bases fitting TRBD2. Germline V gene lookup returns CDR1 GTSNPN and CDR2 SVGIG (reference sequence). There are 15 residues in the CDR3. Trimming took 0 bases from V and 5 from J; bases not matched to a gene: 8. CDR3 loop: CAWSVRGGGRDTQYF. The CDR3 nucleotides are TGTGCCTGGAGTGTACGTGGGGGGGGTAGAGATACGCAGTATTTT.

This clone has just one count. The rearrangement links TRBV5-6 to TRBJ2-1; TRBD2 agrees at 13 bases. Per germline, CDR1 SGHDT and CDR2 YYEEEE. This CDR3 has 14 amino acids. V shed 0 bases and J 10 bases; nucleotides not matched to a gene: 1. DNA of the CDR3: TGTGCCAGCAGCTTGGGACTAGCGGGGGGCGAGCAGTTCTTC. Amino acids: CASSLGLAGGEQFF. Looking up the rest from reference TRBV5-6 and TRBJ2-1 gives the full variable domain: DAGVTQSPTHLIKTRGQQVTLRCSPKSGHDTVSWYQQALGQGPQFIFQYYEEEERQRGNFPDRFSGHQFPNYSSELNVNALLLGDSALYLCASSLGLAGGEQFFGPGTRLTVL.

The chain uses TRBV7-2 and TRBJ1-1; 7 bases map to TRBD1. CDR1 and CDR2 from the germline V gene are SGHTA and FQGNSA. This CDR3 region has 13 residues. Unmatched junction bases numbered 6, after V lost 5 bases and J lost 6 bases. The CDR3 DNA reads as TGTGCCAGCAGCGACAGGGTTTTTGCTGAAGCTTTCTTT. This encodes CASSDRVFAEAFF.

This chain connects TRBV14 to TRBJ2-1, with TRBD2 matching 11 bases. Germline-derived CDR1 and CDR2 are SGHDN and FVKESK. This CDR3 is 16 amino acids long. The trim removed 3 bases at V and 4 bases at J, leaving 5 bases unmatched. The CDR3 spells CASSHRLAGPYNEQFF. The DNA for the CDR3 is TGTGCCAGCAGCCATCGACTAGCGGGGCCTTACAATGAGCAGTTCTTC. The full variable domain, with the rest looked up from reference TRBV14 and TRBJ2-1, is EAGVTQFPSHSVIEKGQTVTLRCDPISGHDNLYWYRRVMGKEIKFLLHFVKESKQDESGMPNNRFLAERTGGTYSTLKVQPAELEDSGVYFCASSHRLAGPYNEQFFGPGTRLTVL.

The chain is built from TRBV28 and TRBJ1-1; the match to TRBD1 covers 11 bases. With V trimmed by 6 bases and J by 8 bases, 8 bases remained unmatched. CDR3 size: 14 residues. CDR1 and CDR2 from the germline V gene are MDHEN and SYDVKM. CDR3 sequence (DNA): TGTGCCAGCAGCCCGGGACAGGGGGGGCGCGAAGCTTTCTTT. Protein sequence: CASSPGQGGREAFF.

The chain is built from TRBV18 and TRBJ2-5; weak D call: TRBD1 (6 bases). Between the trimmed V and J ends, which lost 5 bases and 2 bases, there was a span of 18 bases. CDR1 and CDR2 from the germline V gene are KGHSH and LQKENI. The length of the CDR3 is 16 residues. The CDR3 sequence is CASSNNGQLQQETQYF. The CDR3 DNA is TGTGCCAGCTCAAATAATGGACAGCTGCAGCAAGAGACCCAGTACTTC.

This clone was counted a single time. V gene TRBV27 combines with J gene TRBJ1-3, with D possibly TRBD1 on 5 matching bases. CDR3 length: 15 amino acids. V gave up 4 bases and J gave up 0 bases, with 10 bases separating them. The V gene's germline CDR1 is MNHEY and CDR2 SMNVEV (reference sequence). The CDR3 DNA is TGTGCCAGCAGTTCGGTGGGGCCCTCTGGAAACACCATATATTTT. It encodes CASSSVGPSGNTIYF.

This sequence joins TRBV30 and TRBJ2-3, with TRBD1 matching over 7 bases. The germline gives CDR1 GTSNPN, CDR2 SVGIG (reference sequence). This CDR3 has 14 amino acids. J was trimmed by 0 bases and V by 8 bases; bases with no gene match: 8. The CDR3: CAHNRGLSTDTQYF. The CDR3 DNA reads TGTGCCCACAACAGGGGCCTTAGCACAGATACGCAGTATTTT. Based on the CDR3 plus reference TRBV30 and TRBJ2-3, the full variable domain is SQTIHQWPATLVQPVGSPLSLECTVEGTSNPNLYWYRQAAGRGLQLLFYSVGIGQISSEVPQNLSASRPQDRQFILSSKKLLLSDSGFYLCAHNRGLSTDTQYFGPGTRLTVL.

This chain links TRBV2 with TRBJ1-2; 8 nucleotides match TRBD1. The CDR3 contains 13 residues. V shed 5 bases, J shed 4 bases, and the junction held 3 bases outside the gene matches. The germline V gene encodes CDR1 SNHLY and CDR2 FYNNEI. DNA of the CDR3: TGTGCCAGCAGTCTCGGACAGGGCTATGGCTACACCTTC. Its protein is CASSLGQGYGYTF.

The chain carries TRBV11-2 and TRBJ2-1; D is undetermined. Germline values: CDR1 SGHAT, CDR2 FQNNGV. This CDR3 is built from 10 residues. Trimming removed 5 bases from V and 10 bases from J, with 6 bases in between. The CDR3 sequence: CASSHGEQFF. The CDR3 DNA reads TGTGCCAGCAGCCATGGCGAGCAGTTCTTC.

The chain combines TRBV30 with TRBJ2-1; D not resolved. Germline V gene data show CDR1 as GTSNPN and CDR2 as SVGIG (reference sequence). This CDR3 comprises 13 residues. V was trimmed by 2 bases and J by 4 bases, leaving 9 bases between them. The CDR3 DNA reads as TGTGCCTGGAGTTATGGCAGGTACAATGAGCAGTTCTTC. Residues: CAWSYGRYNEQFF.